This T cell receptor beta chain comes out of a study of T cell responses to AZD1222 COVID-19 vaccine. CDR1 and CDR2 (germline): MRHNA, SNTAGT. The V gene lost 4 bases and the J gene lost 7 bases, with 13 bases spanning the gap. The CDR3 is 14 amino acids. Sequencing used immunoSEQ multiplex PCR; TCRdb keeps in-frame clones, though not all of them. The sample lists around 160,000 clones, 94% seen once, with approximately 5.5% in the top ten. The chain employs TRBV6-4 and TRBJ2-2; D uncertain. The receptor's source is an adult who received the AZD1222 COVID-19 vaccine. The sample was peripheral blood, taken 28 days after the second AZD1222 dose. For the CDR3, the DNA is TGTGCCAGCAGTGCCCGTGGGCGCGGCGGGGAGCTGTTTTTT. It encodes CASSARGRGGELFF.